These 18 T cell receptor beta chains came from one sample sequenced in a study of tumor and adjacent non-tumor tissue in lung cancer. The library came from three nested PCR rounds adapted from ARM-PCR protocols. TCRdb reanalysed the multiplex PCR reads using MiXCR and keeps one entry per CDR3 protein. The sample lists under 150,000 distinct CDR3 sequences; about 66% were seen once. No cell sorting was done before RNA was extracted from the tissue. Sequencing was performed on lung tumor tissue. These receptors were taken from a man aged 30 to 45 with non-small cell lung cancer.

A remark on this clonotype: The junction does not match germline at one end; this may be a read error. The chain links TRBV4-1 to TRBJ1-2; 8 nucleotides agree with TRBD1. CDR1 MGHRA and CDR2 YSYEKL come from the germline V gene. CDR3 length: 16 residues. The CDR3: CNSSQDLYRGNYGFTF. The CDR3 DNA reads TGCAACAGCAGCCAAGATTTGTACAGGGGGAACTATGGCTTCACCTTC.

This clonotype has a count of ten or more. V and J are TRBV12-3 or TRBV12-4 and TRBJ2-1; D unresolved. V dropped 3 bases and J dropped 7 bases, with 10 bases sitting between them. This CDR3 has 13 amino acids. The CDR3 DNA reads TGTGCCAGCAGTTTTAGTACGATAAATGAGCAGTTCTTC. This codes for CASSFSTINEQFF.

This clonotype was seen many times. The chain carries TRBV5-1 and TRBJ2-1, with D perhaps TRBD2 (6 bases). Germline V gene data show CDR1 as SGHRS and CDR2 as YFSETQ. Trimming cost V 4 bases and J 2 bases, with 16 bases left between them. The CDR3 extends over 16 amino acids. CDR3: CASSPTLAVTYNEQFF. The CDR3 DNA reads as TGCGCCAGCAGCCCCACACTAGCAGTTACCTACAATGAGCAGTTCTTC.

Details on this clonotype: At one end the junction does not follow the germline gene, possibly because of a read error. V and J are TRBV10-3 and TRBJ1-5; a weak D match, TRBD1 (5 bases). The germline V gene encodes CDR1 ENHRY and CDR2 SYGVKD. This CDR3 has 14 residues. CDR3 loop: CTISELGGNQPQHF. In DNA form, the CDR3 reads TGTACCATCAGTGAGTTGGGGGGGAATCAGCCCCAGCATTTT.

The chain employs TRBV11-1 and TRBJ2-1; D is undetermined. Trimming took 1 base from V and 2 from J, leaving 6 bases between them. Germline CDR1 reads SGHAT; CDR2 reads FQDESV (reference sequence). CDR3 length equals 14 residues. CDR3 loop: CASSLGLAYNEQFF. The CDR3 coding sequence is TGTGCCAGCAGCTTAGGACTGGCCTACAATGAGCAGTTCTTC.

In regard to this clonotype: Sequence at one end of the junction differs from germline and may be a read error. This chain connects TRBV11-2 to TRBJ2-3; D remains ambiguous. The CDR3 contains 11 residues. Germline V gives CDR1 SGHAT, CDR2 FQNNGV. CDR3 bases: TGTGCCAGCAGCGCCTTAGATATGCAGTATTTT. The encoded protein is CASSALDMQYF.

The J gene is TRBJ2-7, the V gene TRBV12-3 or TRBV12-4, with a weak D call TRBD1 (5 bases). Trimming shortened V by 2 bases and J by 0 bases, and 17 bases separated the two germline ends. This CDR3 region has 17 residues. DNA for the CDR3: TGTGCCAGCAGTTTAACATGGATAGGGGCGATCTCCTACGAGCAGTACTTC. This gives the protein CASSLTWIGAISYEQYF.

This clonotype was seen at least ten times. V usage is TRBV20-1 and J usage is TRBJ1-1, with D possibly matching TRBD1 (6 bases). V was shortened by 1 base and J by 8 bases, with 14 bases between the two germline ends. Germline CDR1 and CDR2: DFQATT and SNEGSKA (reference sequence). This CDR3 is 13 amino acids long. CDR3 DNA sequence: TGCAGTGCTAGAGTTGGGGGCCAGCCAGAAGCTTTCTTT. Residues: CSARVGGQPEAFF.

Regarding this clonotype: A read error is likely, as this CDR3 ends without the conserved phenylalanine or tryptophan. The J gene is TRBJ2-1, the V gene TRBV20-1; tentatively, D is TRBD1 or TRBD2 (5 bases each). CDR3 length: 13 amino acids. The germline gives CDR1 DFQATT, CDR2 SNEGSKA (reference sequence). Trimming shortened V by 6 bases and J by 10 bases, and 19 bases separated the two germline ends. CDR3 sequence reads: CSALPGPLGEQFY. The CDR3 nucleotides read TGCAGTGCCCTTCCGGGACCCCTAGGCGAGCAGTTCTAC.

Concerning this clonotype itself: A read error may produce the germline difference seen at one junction end. The V call is TRBV11-3, the J call TRBJ2-2, with 9 bases matching TRBD2. This CDR3 spans 15 amino acids. CDR1 is SGHNT, CDR2 YENEEA, per germline. CDR3 residues: CARSKIAGDTEELFF. Written as DNA, the CDR3 is TGTGCCAGGAGCAAGATAGCGGGAGATACCGAGGAGCTGTTTTTT.

Notes on this clonotype: One junction end disagrees with the germline gene, perhaps due to a read error. V is TRBV4-1 and J is TRBJ1-5; weak D call: TRBD1 (6 bases). The CDR3 runs to 14 residues. Germline V gene sequence: CDR1 MGHRA, CDR2 YSYEKL. The CDR3 region is CASSQEQGNQPQQF. The CDR3, as DNA: TGCGCCAGTAGCCAAGAACAGGGTAATCAACCCCAGCAATTT.

This clonotype was seen more than once but under ten times. A much larger clone differs by one base, so this may be a read error. This chain connects TRBV20-1 to TRBJ2-7; 7 bases agree with TRBD2. The CDR3 extends over 13 amino acids. Looked up from germline, CDR1 is DFQATT and CDR2 is SNEGSKA (reference sequence). The DNA for the CDR3 is TGCAGTGCTCGAGCGGGGAGCTCCTACGAGCGGTACTTC. Protein sequence: CSARAGSSYERYF.

This clonotype was seen many times. In DNA, the CDR3 is TGCAGTGCTAGAACGGCGGGGGGTCGCAATGAGCAGTTCTTC. Protein sequence: CSARTAGGRNEQFF. The V call is TRBV20-1, the J call TRBJ2-1, with 8 bases aligning to TRBD2. Germline V CDR1 and CDR2: DFQATT, SNEGSKA (reference sequence). The CDR3 extends over 14 amino acids. J lost 6 bases, V lost 2 bases, and 6 bases had no gene match.

The CDR3 loop reads CASNLPLVTGELFF. The CDR3 nucleotides read TGTGCCAGCAACCTCCCTCTGGTCACCGGGGAGCTGTTTTTT. The rearrangement links TRBV5-6 to TRBJ2-2; D gene uncertain. Between the trimmed V and J ends, which lost 6 bases and 4 bases, there was a span of 13 bases. The germline gives CDR1 SGHDT, CDR2 YYEEEE. The CDR3 spans 14 residues.

With respect to this clonotype: A clone one base away is much larger, so this may be a read error. The chain recombines TRBV10-3 with TRBJ2-2; 10 bases line up with TRBD1. The CDR3 covers 12 residues. Looked up from germline, CDR1 is ENHRY and CDR2 is SYGVKD. The chain's CDR3 is CTIGTGVGELFF. The CDR3 DNA sequence: TGTACCATCGGGACAGGGGTCGGGGAGCTGTTTTTT.

Comments on this clonotype: Likely a read error: the CDR3 ends without its conserved phenylalanine or tryptophan. This sequence joins TRBV5-5 and TRBJ2-1; 9 bases fit TRBD2. The trim removed 2 bases at V and 9 bases at J, leaving 6 bases unmatched. Germline assignment: CDR1 SGHKS and CDR2 YYEKEE (reference sequence). The length of the CDR3 is 14 residues. This chain's CDR3 is CASSLAGGFGEQFS. In DNA, the CDR3 is TGTGCCAGCAGCTTAGCGGGGGGATTCGGTGAGCAGTTCTCC.

With respect to this clonotype: At one end the junction does not follow the germline gene, possibly because of a read error. The chain uses TRBV24-1 and TRBJ2-3, with D unclear. This CDR3 has 12 residues. From germline, CDR1 is KGHDR and CDR2 SFDVKD. DNA for the CDR3: TGCGCCACCAGTGATTCAACATATACGCAGTATTTT. Translation gives CATSDSTYTQYF.

The table lists this clonotype with many counts. V is TRBV20-1 and J is TRBJ1-1; 9 nucleotides line up with TRBD1. The germline gives CDR1 DFQATT, CDR2 SNEGSKA (reference sequence). Losses at the gene ends were 7 bases for V and 3 bases for J; bases not matched to a gene: 6. The CDR3 loop spans 13 amino acids. The DNA of the CDR3 is TGCAGTGTTCACAGGGGGCATGACACTGAAGCTTTCTTT. Its translation: CSVHRGHDTEAFF.